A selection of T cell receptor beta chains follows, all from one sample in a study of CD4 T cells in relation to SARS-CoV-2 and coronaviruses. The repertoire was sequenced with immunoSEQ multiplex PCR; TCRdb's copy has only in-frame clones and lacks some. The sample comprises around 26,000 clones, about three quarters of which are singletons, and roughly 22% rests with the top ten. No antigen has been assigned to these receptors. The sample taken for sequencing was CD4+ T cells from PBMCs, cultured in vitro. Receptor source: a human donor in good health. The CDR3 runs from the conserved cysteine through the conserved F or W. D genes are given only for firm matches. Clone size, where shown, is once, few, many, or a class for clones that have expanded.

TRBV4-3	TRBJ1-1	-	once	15	CASSQVWEGSTEAFF	TGCGCCAGCAGCCAAGTTTGGGAGGGGTCCACTGAAGCTTTCTTT
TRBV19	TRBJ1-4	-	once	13	CASSIDRDEKLFF	TGTGCCAGTAGTATAGACAGGGACGAAAAACTGTTTTTT
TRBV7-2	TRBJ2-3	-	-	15	CASSLMSGSTDTQYF	TGTGCCAGCAGCTTGATGAGCGGGAGCACAGATACGCAGTATTTT
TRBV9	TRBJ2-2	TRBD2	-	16	CASDRLAGAPTGELFF	TGTGCCAGCGACAGGCTAGCGGGAGCCCCCACCGGGGAGCTGTTTTTT
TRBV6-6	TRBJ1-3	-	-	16	CASSQETVNSGNTIYF	TGTGCCAGCAGTCAAGAGACGGTGAACTCTGGAAACACCATATATTTT
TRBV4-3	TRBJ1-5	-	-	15	CASSQGWNSNQPQHF	TGCGCCAGCAGCCAAGGGTGGAATAGCAATCAGCCCCAGCATTTT
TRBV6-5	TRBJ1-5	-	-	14	CASSRSYSNQPQHF	TGTGCCAGCAGCAGGAGCTATAGCAATCAGCCCCAGCATTTT
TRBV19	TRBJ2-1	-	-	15	CATSQGRISYNEQFF	TGTGCCACCTCTCAGGGGCGTATTTCCTACAATGAGCAGTTCTTC
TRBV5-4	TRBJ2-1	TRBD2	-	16	CASSLGVAGDYNEQFF	TGTGCCAGCAGCTTGGGGGTAGCGGGCGACTACAATGAGCAGTTCTTC
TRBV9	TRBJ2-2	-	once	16	CASTPRGPNQPGELFF	TGTGCCAGCACCCCGCGGGGTCCAAATCAGCCCGGGGAGCTGTTTTTT